Presented here are 30 T cell receptor beta chains from one specimen sequenced in a study of blood T cell repertoires in COVID-19. Clones were sequenced by immunoSEQ multiplex PCR, and TCRdb holds only the in-frame ones, with some missing. The profile shows 150,000 to 200,000 clones, roughly 82% of them singletons. Sequencing was done on a sample of PBMCs or T cells enriched from blood (not recorded which). These receptors were obtained from a man aged 50-59 years who had recovered from COVID-19.

CDR3 nucleotides: TGTGCCAGCAGCCCATTCGGTGGCGGGGCTACAGATACGCAGTATTTT. Amino acids: CASSPFGGGATDTQYF. The chain links TRBV7-8 to TRBJ2-3, with TRBD2 as a possible D gene (6 bases). Trimming cost V 5 bases and J 3 bases, with 18 bases left between them. Germline V gene sequence: CDR1 SGHVS, CDR2 FQNEAQ. The CDR3 is 16 amino acids.

This chain joins TRBV28 and TRBJ1-2; D might be TRBD1 (6 bases). The CDR3 has 12 residues. The germline V and J ends were trimmed by 3 bases and 4 bases, with 6 bases remaining between them. CDR1 and CDR2 from the germline V gene are MDHEN and SYDVKM. In nucleotides, the CDR3 is TGTGCCAGCAGTTTGGACAGCTATGGCTACACCTTC. It encodes CASSLDSYGYTF.

The V and J genes are TRBV5-1 and TRBJ1-1; TRBD1 aligns across 7 bases. The junction had 8 bases not matched to a gene; V was cut back by 1 base and J by 5 bases. Germline loops: CDR1 SGHRS, CDR2 YFSETQ. The length of the CDR3 is 15 residues. CDR3: CASSLSGIQGTEAFF. The CDR3 DNA reads TGCGCCAGCAGCTTGTCGGGAATACAGGGGACTGAAGCTTTCTTT.

V usage is TRBV7-9 and J usage is TRBJ2-7; 7 nucleotides match TRBD1. The CDR3 has 14 residues. Trimming took 6 bases from V and 2 from J; bases not matched to a gene: 7. CDR1 and CDR2 from the germline V gene are SEHNR and FQNEAQ (reference sequence). CDR3 loop: CASRTGTETYEQYF. In nucleotides, the CDR3 is TGTGCCAGCAGAACCGGGACAGAGACCTACGAGCAGTACTTC.

V is TRBV7-3 and J is TRBJ2-7, with TRBD2 matching over 8 bases. Trimming cost V 5 bases and J 6 bases; bases outside gene matches: 15. This CDR3 has 16 amino acids. In germline, CDR1 is SGHTA, CDR2 FQGTGA. The DNA for the CDR3 is TGTGCCAGCAGCCTCACGGGGGGGACGAACCGCGGCGAGCAGTACTTC. Translating it yields CASSLTGGTNRGEQYF.

This sequence joins TRBV18 and TRBJ2-7; tentatively, D is TRBD2 (6 bases). Per the germline V gene, CDR1 is KGHSH and CDR2 is LQKENI. The CDR3 sequence is 15 residues long. The V and J ends lost 6 bases and 7 bases respectively, with 22 bases between them. The CDR3 is CASSPTDATAGEQYF. For the CDR3, the DNA is TGTGCCAGCTCCCCAACAGACGCCACCGCGGGGGAGCAGTACTTC.

A word on this clone: Other DNA sequences from this sample encode an identical CDR3 as well. This chain connects TRBV27 to TRBJ1-3; 11 positions agree with TRBD1. The ends lost 6 bases at V and 5 bases at J; junction bases unmatched: 3. CDR3 size: 14 residues. Germline V gene data show CDR1 as MNHEY and CDR2 as SMNVEV (reference sequence). DNA for the CDR3: TGTGCCAGCAGGGGGACAGGGGGTAGAAACACCATATATTTT. Translating it yields CASRGTGGRNTIYF.

The V and J genes are TRBV18 and TRBJ1-1; D is ambiguous. The CDR3 runs to 12 residues. Germline V lookup: CDR1 KGHSH, CDR2 LQKENI. V was shortened by 4 bases and J by 4 bases, with 7 bases between the two germline ends. This chain's CDR3 is CASSHPGTEAFF. CDR3 coding DNA: TGTGCCAGCTCACATCCGGGCACTGAAGCTTTCTTT.

This clone was recorded once. V and J are TRBV20-1 and TRBJ2-1, with 11 bases that match TRBD2. Germline values: CDR1 DFQATT, CDR2 SNEGSKA (reference sequence). CDR3 length equals 17 residues. V was clipped by 3 bases and J by 1 base; unmatched bases: 8. The CDR3 sequence: CSASGGGLAVSYNEQFF. The CDR3 coding sequence is TGCAGTGCTAGTGGAGGGGGACTAGCGGTATCCTACAATGAGCAGTTCTTC.

The chain has TRBV19 and TRBJ2-1; maybe TRBD2 (6 bases). There are 12 residues in the CDR3. The germline gives CDR1 LNHDA, CDR2 SQIVND (reference sequence). With 0 bases removed from V and 9 bases from J, the gap between germline ends came to 6 bases. The CDR3 loop reads CASSIEEGEQFF. DNA of the CDR3: TGTGCCAGTAGTATAGAGGAGGGTGAGCAGTTCTTC.

The chain couples TRBV29-1 to TRBJ2-3, with 9 bases fitting TRBD2. The V gene's germline CDR1 is SQVTM and CDR2 ANQGSEA. Trimming removed 0 bases from V and 4 bases from J; junction bases left unmatched: 11. The length of the CDR3 is 17 residues. CDR3 nucleotide sequence: TGCAGCGTTGAAGAGGTCGCGGCGGGAGGGAAAGCAGATACGCAGTATTTT. Translation: CSVEEVAAGGKADTQYF.

The chain links TRBV29-1 to TRBJ2-7, with D perhaps matching TRBD2 (5 bases). Between the trimmed V and J ends, which lost 5 bases and 3 bases, there was a span of 17 bases. CDR3 size: 14 residues. CDR1 SQVTM and CDR2 ANQGSEA come from the germline V gene. The CDR3, as DNA: TGCAGCGTTTCAAGAGGGCAGGCTCTCTACGAGCAGTACTTC. This translates into CSVSRGQALYEQYF.

The J gene is TRBJ2-3, the V gene TRBV10-3; 10 bases are a match to TRBD2. Germline V gene lookup returns CDR1 ENHRY and CDR2 SYGVKD. Unmatched junction bases numbered 15, after V lost 4 bases and J lost 5 bases. The CDR3 is 18 amino acids. CDR3 nucleotide sequence: TGTGCCATCAGTGTTAGGCCTAGCGGGGGCCGAGCGAAAGATACGCAGTATTTT. It translates to CAISVRPSGGRAKDTQYF.

This clone has a single count. J is TRBJ2-1 and V is TRBV19; D perhaps matches TRBD2 (6 bases). Germline V gene sequence: CDR1 LNHDA, CDR2 SQIVND (reference sequence). With 5 bases removed from V and 7 bases from J, the gap between germline ends came to 9 bases. CDR3 length: 12 amino acids. CDR3 nucleotide sequence: TGTGCCAGTAGTGGTGGGGGGAATGAGCAGTTCTTC. Protein: CASSGGGNEQFF.

This rearrangement joins TRBV20-1 to TRBJ2-7; D uncertain. There are 10 residues in the CDR3. CDR1 DFQATT and CDR2 SNEGSKA come from the germline V gene (reference sequence). V was trimmed by 2 bases and J by 7 bases, leaving 6 bases between them. The CDR3 protein is CSARNPEQYF. CDR3 coding DNA: TGCAGTGCTAGAAATCCAGAGCAGTACTTC.

The chain uses TRBV27 and TRBJ2-3; tentative D call: TRBD1 (5 bases). Germline lookup yields CDR1 MNHEY and CDR2 SMNVEV (reference sequence). The CDR3 is 15 amino acids. Trimming pared 2 bases from V and 0 bases from J, leaving 9 bases between. The CDR3 DNA is TGTGCCAGCAGTTTAGTAGGGGTTAGCACAGATACGCAGTATTTT. The encoded protein is CASSLVGVSTDTQYF.

This clone was recorded only once. The junction departs from the called germline gene at one end, perhaps through a read error. V is TRBV3-1 (or the pseudogene TRBV3-2) and J is TRBJ1-2; D may be TRBD1 (6 bases). Germline lookup yields CDR1 LGHDT and CDR2 YNNKEL (reference sequence). The CDR3 sequence is 13 residues long. CDR3 amino acids: CASSPPGTRRWIF. The CDR3 bases are TGTGCCAGCAGCCCCCCCGGGACAAGACGGTGGATATTC.

The V gene is TRBV5-1, the J gene TRBJ1-3; tentative D call: TRBD1 (5 bases). This CDR3 has 18 residues. Per germline, CDR1 SGHRS and CDR2 YFSETQ. Between the trimmed V and J ends, which lost 1 base and 0 bases, there was a span of 17 bases. The CDR3 is CASSLWGGEKNSGNTIYF. For the CDR3, the DNA is TGCGCCAGCAGCTTGTGGGGGGGAGAAAAGAACTCTGGAAACACCATATATTTT.

The J gene is TRBJ2-3, the V gene TRBV10-1; tentative D call: TRBD2 (5 bases). V gave up 2 bases and J gave up 1 base, with 10 bases separating them. Germline values: CDR1 WNHNN, CDR2 SYGVQD (reference sequence). The CDR3 consists of 15 residues. CDR3 DNA sequence: TGCGCCAGCAGTGAGCGTGGGAGAGGCACAGATACGCAGTATTTT. It specifies CASSERGRGTDTQYF.

This chain joins TRBV24-1 and TRBJ1-1; TRBD1 aligns across 8 bases. The CDR3 spans 13 residues. The germline V gene has CDR1 KGHDR and CDR2 SFDVKD. Trimming cost V 7 bases and J 5 bases; bases outside gene matches: 5. The CDR3 DNA follows: TGTGCCACCAGAGGACAGGGAGGAACTGAAGCTTTCTTT. As protein: CATRGQGGTEAFF.

The V gene is TRBV9, the J gene TRBJ2-3; 10 bases are a match to TRBD2. The ends lost 0 bases at V and 0 bases at J; junction bases unmatched: 1. The CDR3 has 16 residues. The germline V gene encodes CDR1 SGDLS and CDR2 YYNGEE. CDR3 in amino acids: CASSVGTSGSTDTQYF. In nucleotides, the CDR3 is TGTGCCAGCAGCGTAGGGACTAGCGGCAGCACAGATACGCAGTATTTT. Combining the CDR3 with reference TRBV9 and TRBJ2-3 gives the whole variable domain DSGVTQTPKHLITATGQRVTLRCSPRSGDLSVYWYQQSLDQGLQFLIQYYNGEERAKGNILERFSAQQFPDLHSELNLSSLELGDSALYFCASSVGTSGSTDTQYFGPGTRLTVL.

The chain couples TRBV5-4 to TRBJ1-6; D unclear. From germline, CDR1 is SGHNT and CDR2 YYREEE (reference sequence). The CDR3 contains 14 residues. The germline V and J ends were trimmed by 3 bases and 7 bases, with 11 bases remaining between them. CDR3 DNA sequence: TGTGCCAGCAGCTCGGTAGACGGGAATTCACCCCTCCACTTT. Its translation is CASSSVDGNSPLHF.

The V gene is TRBV11-2, the J gene TRBJ2-3; TRBD2 agrees at 11 bases. The ends lost 7 bases at V and 3 bases at J; junction bases unmatched: 3. CDR1 SGHAT and CDR2 FQNNGV come from the germline V gene. There are 14 residues in the CDR3. CDR3: CASKLAGATDTQYF. CDR3 DNA: TGTGCCAGCAAACTAGCGGGAGCTACAGATACGCAGTATTTT.

The chain joins TRBV28 to TRBJ1-2, with D perhaps TRBD1 (6 bases). Trimming stripped 6 bases from V and 8 bases from J, with 19 bases between. CDR1 MDHEN and CDR2 SYDVKM come from the germline V gene. The CDR3 has 14 amino acids. The CDR3 is CASRDTHRVGGYTF. The CDR3 DNA reads as TGTGCCAGCAGGGACACTCACAGGGTTGGAGGCTACACCTTC.

V and J are TRBV2 and TRBJ1-2, with a weak D call TRBD1 (6 bases). The ends were cut back, 9 bases at V and 4 bases at J, with 21 bases in the middle. The germline V gene encodes CDR1 SNHLY and CDR2 FYNNEI. This CDR3 contains 15 residues. CDR3 sequence reads: CARNSEMTGSYGYTF. Written as DNA, the CDR3 is TGTGCCAGAAATTCAGAAATGACAGGTTCCTATGGCTACACCTTC.

V usage is TRBV7-9 and J usage is TRBJ2-7, with a possible D match to TRBD1 (6 bases). The ends were cut back, 5 bases at V and 5 bases at J, with 13 bases in the middle. Germline loops: CDR1 SEHNR, CDR2 FQNEAQ (reference sequence). The CDR3 is 13 residues long. This chain's CDR3 is CASSGTTRNEQYF. The CDR3 nucleotides read TGTGCCAGCAGCGGGACAACGCGAAACGAGCAGTACTTC. The complete variable domain, with remaining parts taken from reference TRBV7-9 and TRBJ2-7, reads DTGVSQNPRHKITKRGQNVTFRCDPISEHNRLYWYRQTLGQGPEFLTYFQNEAQLEKSRLLSDRFSAERPKGSFSTLEIQRTEQGDSAMYLCASSGTTRNEQYFGPGTRLTVT.

This chain joins TRBV25-1 and TRBJ2-7; a weak D match, TRBD2 (5 bases). Per germline, CDR1 MGHDK and CDR2 SYGVNS. CDR3 length: 13 amino acids. V was cut by 0 bases and J by 4 bases, with 7 bases left in between. The CDR3 DNA reads TGTGCCAGCAGTGAATATAGCGCTTACGAGCAGTACTTC. Translated, it gives CASSEYSAYEQYF.

J is TRBJ2-2 and V is TRBV7-9; the match to TRBD2 covers 8 bases. With V trimmed by 5 bases and J by 7 bases, 18 bases remained unmatched. This CDR3 has 18 amino acids. Germline V gene sequence: CDR1 SEHNR, CDR2 FQNEAQ (reference sequence). The CDR3 here is CASSPGPIRGGANGELFF. In DNA, the CDR3 is TGTGCCAGCAGCCCTGGACCCATACGGGGGGGGGCCAACGGGGAGCTGTTTTTT.

The V call is TRBV6-5, the J call TRBJ2-7; the match to TRBD2 covers 7 bases. V lost 4 bases to trimming and J lost 3 bases; unmatched junction nucleotides: 9. The CDR3 is 15 amino acids. Germline values: CDR1 MNHEY, CDR2 SVGAGI. The CDR3 loop is CASSSTAREGYEQYF. CDR3 DNA: TGTGCCAGCAGTTCCACGGCCAGGGAGGGCTACGAGCAGTACTTC.

The rearrangement links TRBV7-3 to TRBJ2-7; D is perhaps TRBD2 (6 bases). CDR3 length: 17 amino acids. Trimming cost V 5 bases and J 2 bases, with 22 bases left between them. Per germline, CDR1 SGHTA and CDR2 FQGTGA. The CDR3 sequence is CASSLRRGSITPYEQYF. The CDR3 DNA reads TGTGCCAGCAGCCTCCGGCGGGGCAGCATTACCCCCTACGAGCAGTACTTC.